This T cell receptor beta chain was documented in a study of T-cell memory formation after mild COVID-19 (dated by TCRdb to about 2021). At the level of the whole study: TCR sequence clusters from the two donors were largely donor specific. The cohort was made up of two young adult volunteers, one female and one male, who were previously healthy. Longitudinal TCRalpha and TCRbeta repertoire sequencing tracked T-cell clones expanding and contracting after mild COVID-19 in two donors. The full study reports these points: Contracting CD4+ clones turned up mainly in the CM and EM memory subsets, whereas EMRA was where CD8+ clones were enriched. Clones contracting from day 15 to 85 had balanced CD4/CD8 phenotypes, while a second wave expanding from day 15 to 37 was biased towards CD4+. Only a couple of mild cases were covered by the study, and larger cohorts that include severe cases with pre-infection samples were considered necessary. Some responding clones were found in pre-infection memory, which suggests that pre-existing cross-reactive memory T cells took part in the SARS-CoV-2 response. SARS-CoV-2 specificity of the second-wave clones peaking on day 37 was not confirmed.

There are 13 amino acids in the CDR3, from cysteine to phenylalanine inclusive. Only the CDR3 part of the read is kept: 39 bases, read in frame from the first base. The germline ends are 10 bases apart after V is trimmed by 2 bases and J by 9 bases. The germline V gene (reference sequence) supplies CDR1 SEHNR and CDR2 FQNEAQ. Ficoll-Paque density gradient centrifugation was the method used to isolate PBMCs. Remarks on this clonotype: Its antigen target is currently unknown. No quality values exist for individual bases; no much larger clone is one base distant.

TCRdb lists the instrument as Illumina NovaSeq 6000. cDNA libraries for TCRalpha and TCRbeta were prepared by 5'RACE using constant-segment primers, with sample barcodes and unique molecular identifiers added. RNA was extracted from every sample with Trizol reagent. Libraries were amplified in two PCR steps, with a second sample barcode and Illumina TruSeq adapters added in the second step. Sequencing of libraries was performed on an Illumina NovaSeq with 2 x 150 bp paired-end reads. In the paper's pipeline: The reads were demultiplexed and collapsed into UMI-guided consensus sequences using migec v1.2.7. Using mixcr v2.1.11, the UMI consensuses were aligned to TRA and TRB V and J templates and assembled into clonotypes. A clonotype was counted as expanded or contracted only when both edgeR and NoisET called the clonotype significant, with the noise models trained on biological replicates. For edgeR calls, the cutoffs were a false discovery rate-adjusted p below 0.01 and a log2 fold-change threshold of 1. As an exploratory analysis of dynamics, max-normalized trajectories of the 1000 most abundant clonotypes were examined by PCA with hierarchical clustering. The CD4 or CD8 phenotype of responding clones was assigned using the separately sequenced CD4+ and CD8+ repertoires. In-frame beta chains were kept once TCRdb had trimmed the public reads at Q25 with fastp and called clones with MiXCR. A single entry per CDR3 protein holds the most common genes and DNA from its merged rows. The V and J calls and clone size come from TCRdb's table, not from the authors' own analysis. The sample records about 350,000 distinct CDR3 sequences, roughly 14% of which are singletons. The ten largest clones add up to around 21% of the sample.

The sequence derives from a man aged 18 to 30 who had mild COVID-19 (a few samples of this study predate the infection). The sample titles of this study are shuffled in the database, so cell type and time point are left out; the donor was told from shared clones. The chain couples TRBV7-9 to TRBJ2-2, and perhaps TRBD1 as D gene, on 5 matching bases. Sequences were obtained from PBMCs or a T cell subset sorted from them (not recorded which). The sequence in DNA is TGTGCCAGCAGCTTACCACAGGTGTGGGAGCTGTTTTTT. It translates to CASSLPQVWELFF.